This T cell receptor (beta chain) was sequenced in a study of T cell changes during pregnancy in multiple sclerosis. Clones were read by immunoSEQ multiplex PCR, and TCRdb kept only the in-frame ones, dropping some. This sample has tens of thousands of clones, with roughly nine tenths found just once. Germline CDR1 LGHNA, CDR2 YSLEER. With 0 bases clipped from V and 8 bases from J, the junction kept 9 bases outside the gene matches. This CDR3 has 16 amino acids. The chain is built from TRBV4-3 and TRBJ2-3; 9 nucleotides align to TRBD2. The sample consisted of CD8+ T cells from peripheral blood mononuclear cells, taken in the second trimester of pregnancy. The TCR originated in a female donor with multiple sclerosis, enrolled in a pregnancy study. The CDR3 here is CASSQEVAGAEGTQYF. CDR3 in DNA: TGCGCCAGCAGCCAAGAAGTAGCGGGGGCCGAGGGTACGCAGTATTTT.